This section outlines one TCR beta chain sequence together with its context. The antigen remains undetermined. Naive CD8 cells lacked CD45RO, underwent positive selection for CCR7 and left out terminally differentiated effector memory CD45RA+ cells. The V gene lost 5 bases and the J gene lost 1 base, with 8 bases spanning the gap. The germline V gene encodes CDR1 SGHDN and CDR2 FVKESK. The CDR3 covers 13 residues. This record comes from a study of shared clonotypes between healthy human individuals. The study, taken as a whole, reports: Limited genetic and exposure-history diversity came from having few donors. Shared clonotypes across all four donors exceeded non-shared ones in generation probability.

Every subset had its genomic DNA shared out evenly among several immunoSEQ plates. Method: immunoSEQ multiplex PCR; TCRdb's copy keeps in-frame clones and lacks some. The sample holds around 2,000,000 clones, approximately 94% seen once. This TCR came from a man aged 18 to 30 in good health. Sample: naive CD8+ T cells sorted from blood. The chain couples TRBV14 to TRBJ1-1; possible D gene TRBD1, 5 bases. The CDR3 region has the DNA TGTGCCAGCAGCACAGGCAGGAACACTGAAGCTTTCTTT. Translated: CASSTGRNTEAFF. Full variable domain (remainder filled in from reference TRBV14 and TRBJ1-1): EAGVTQFPSHSVIEKGQTVTLRCDPISGHDNLYWYRRVMGKEIKFLLHFVKESKQDESGMPNNRFLAERTGGTYSTLKVQPAELEDSGVYFCASSTGRNTEAFFGQGTRLTVV.